This T cell receptor (beta chain) originates from a study of early T cells in non-severe SARS-CoV-2 infection. At the level of the study: Sequencing of bulk RNA from unsorted whole blood was done, without chain pairing. Points from the study as a whole: Clonotype matching in VDJdb favored anti-spike CD8 responses and did not capture private and CD4 specificities.

Unique molecular identifiers tagged individual cDNA molecules. Via MiXCR, TCRdb re-called the 5' RACE reads, giving one row per CDR3 protein. This sample yields 60,000 to 90,000 distinct CDR3 sequences, of which 7.5% to 10% are seen a single time; nearly 5% belongs to the top ten. Worth noting for this clonotype: What it recognizes is unknown.

The specimen sequenced was whole blood. The sequence derives from an adult who was a healthcare worker with PCR-confirmed SARS-CoV-2 infection or an uninfected control (not recorded which).

The CDR3 here is CASSAGPRGGELFF. In nucleotides, the CDR3 is TGTGCCAGCAGTGCGGGACCCCGAGGAGGGGAGCTGTTTTTT. The chain uses TRBV7-3 and TRBJ2-2; TRBD2 is a possible D gene (6 bases). With 6 bases removed from V and 8 bases from J, the gap between germline ends came to 16 bases. Germline V CDR1 and CDR2: SGHTA, FQGTGA. CDR3 length: 14 residues. Full variable domain (outside the CDR3, taken from reference TRBV7-3 and TRBJ2-2): GAGVSQTPSNKVTEKGKYVELRCDPISGHTALYWYRQSLGQGPEFLIYFQGTGAADDSGLPNDRFFAVRPEGSVSTLKIQRTERGDSAVYLCASSAGPRGGELFFGEGSRLTVL.